A selection of T cell receptor beta chains follows, all from one sample in a study of T-cell reconstitution after alpha-beta-depleted transplantation in children. One entry per CDR3 protein, called by TCRdb with MiXCR from the PCR reads. Here the sample spans roughly 200,000 distinct CDR3 sequences, around 9.2% being singletons. Sequencing was performed on PBMCs, mostly from graft donor cells, taken 360 days after TCRalphabeta/CD19-depleted stem cell transplant. The source is a male patient aged 2-10 years who had a stem cell transplant for acute myeloid leukemia, so the T cells may come from the graft donor. The CDR3 runs from the conserved cysteine through the conserved F or W. The D gene is left open where the match is weak. Some rows mark clone size as missing; the rest say once, few, many or name a class of expanded clone.

length	D	J	V	size	CDR3	DNA
13	NA	TRBJ1-5	TRBV5-1	few	CASSIWGDQPQHF	TGCGCCAGCAGCATATGGGGTGATCAGCCCCAGCATTTT
14	TRBD1	TRBJ2-2	TRBV5-1	many	CASSLGQGPGELFF	TGCGCCAGCAGCTTAGGACAGGGACCCGGGGAGCTGTTTTTT
13	TRBD2	TRBJ2-7	TRBV10-3	few	CAIAGTSSYEQYF	TGTGCCATAGCCGGGACTAGTTCCTACGAGCAGTACTTC
13	NA	TRBJ2-5	TRBV20-1	once	CSARWGREETQYF	TGCAGTGCTAGATGGGGCAGGGAAGAGACCCAGTACTTC
14	NA	TRBJ2-5	TRBV12-3/TRBV12-4	many	CASSRDRRGGTQYF	TGTGCCAGCAGCCGGGACCGCCGAGGAGGGACCCAGTACTTC
14	NA	TRBJ2-3	TRBV20-1	NA	CSAPERGNTDTQYF	TGCAGTGCCCCCGAACGGGGAAACACAGATACGCAGTATTTT
12	NA	TRBJ1-2	TRBV20-1	many	CSARWVNYGYTF	TGCAGTGCTAGATGGGTTAACTATGGCTACACCTTC
10	NA	TRBJ2-1	TRBV20-1	many	CSALGNEQFF	TGCAGTGCTTTAGGAAATGAGCAGTTCTTC
11	NA	TRBJ2-5	TRBV20-1	NA	CSANARDSQYF	TGCAGTGCAAACGCTAGAGACTCCCAGTACTTC
19	TRBD2	TRBJ2-1	TRBV10-3	many	CAISDGLPAGLRLNNEQFF	TGTGCCATCAGTGATGGCCTCCCAGCGGGGCTGAGACTAAACAATGAGCAGTTCTTC
17	NA	TRBJ2-5	TRBV4-3	NA	CASSQEGVGYTQETQYF	TGCGCCAGCAGCCAAGAAGGTGTGGGGTACACTCAAGAGACCCAGTACTTC
15	NA	TRBJ2-5	TRBV5-1	NA	CASSLAGGGEETQYF	TGCGCCAGCAGCTTGGCCGGAGGCGGAGAAGAGACCCAGTACTTC
16	TRBD1	TRBJ2-1	TRBV5-1	many	CASSFRGTGFYNEQFF	TGCGCCAGCAGCTTTCGGGGGACAGGATTCTACAATGAGCAGTTCTTC
14	TRBD2	TRBJ2-5	TRBV20-1	few	CSATSAGGQETQYF	TGCAGTGCTACTAGCGCGGGAGGACAAGAGACCCAGTACTTC
13	NA	TRBJ2-7	TRBV7-2	NA	CASSAYGGYEQYF	TGTGCCAGCAGCGCTTATGGCGGATACGAGCAGTACTTC
15	NA	TRBJ2-5	TRBV5-1	NA	CASSSTGRYQETQYF	TGCGCCAGCAGCTCTACGGGACGCTACCAAGAGACCCAGTACTTC
15	NA	TRBJ1-2	TRBV7-2	few	CASILGQVLDYGYTF	TGTGCCAGCATCTTAGGGCAGGTATTGGACTATGGCTACACCTTC
15	TRBD1	TRBJ1-5	TRBV5-6	few	CASSRGGGVDQPQHF	TGTGCCAGCAGCAGGGGAGGGGGCGTGGATCAGCCCCAGCATTTT
14	TRBD2	TRBJ2-4	TRBV29-1	many	CSVEDLAVENIQYF	TGCAGCGTTGAAGACCTAGCGGTTGAAAACATTCAGTACTTC
16	TRBD2	TRBJ2-3	TRBV5-1	few	CASTFRGLAGADTQYF	TGCGCCAGCACCTTCCGGGGACTAGCGGGGGCAGATACGCAGTATTTT
18	NA	TRBJ2-1	TRBV18	once	CASSPLKSGGKSYNEQFF	TGTGCCAGCTCACCCCTGAAGAGTGGGGGGAAGTCCTACAATGAGCAGTTCTTC
14	TRBD1	TRBJ2-3	TRBV7-2	many	CASSLGQGADTQYF	TGTGCCAGCAGCTTGGGACAGGGGGCCGATACGCAGTATTTT
16	NA	TRBJ2-5	TRBV5-1	NA	CASSLDWRGASETQYF	TGCGCCAGCAGCTTGGATTGGAGGGGGGCCTCAGAGACCCAGTACTTC
14	NA	TRBJ2-5	TRBV2	NA	CAQEGTGSQETQYF	TGTGCCCAGGAAGGAACCGGGAGTCAAGAGACCCAGTACTTC
14	NA	TRBJ1-1	TRBV20-1	few	CSASIGAGNTEAFF	TGCAGTGCATCAATAGGGGCTGGGAACACTGAAGCTTTCTTT
14	NA	TRBJ2-2	TRBV5-6	many	CASSLARESGELFF	TGTGCCAGCAGCTTGGCACGGGAGTCCGGGGAGCTGTTTTTT
14	NA	TRBJ2-2	TRBV6-2/TRBV6-3	few	CASSYSLYTGELFF	TGTGCCAGCAGTTACTCCCTATACACCGGGGAGCTGTTTTTT
14	NA	TRBJ1-1	TRBV3-1	NA	CASSQQTMNTEAFF	TGTGCCAGCAGCCAACAGACTATGAACACTGAAGCTTTCTTT
13	NA	TRBJ2-3	TRBV7-8	NA	CASHGQSTDTQYF	TGTGCCAGCCACGGACAGAGCACAGATACGCAGTATTTT
16	TRBD1	TRBJ2-3	TRBV5-1	few	CASSSGTGGSGDTQYF	TGCGCCAGCAGCTCCGGGACAGGGGGCTCTGGAGATACGCAGTATTTT
15	NA	TRBJ1-5	TRBV5-1	many	CASSLGGTDNQPQHF	TGCGCCAGCAGCTTGGGCGGGACGGACAATCAGCCCCAGCATTTT
13	NA	TRBJ1-5	TRBV5-1	many	CASSLDRTGPQHF	TGCGCCAGCAGCTTGGACCGGACGGGGCCCCAGCATTTT
16	TRBD1	TRBJ1-5	TRBV6-2/TRBV6-3	NA	CASRSTGGGSNQPQHF	TGTGCCAGCAGATCAACAGGGGGGGGGAGCAATCAGCCCCAGCATTTT
15	NA	TRBJ2-7	TRBV7-9	many	CASSGPDSRFYEQYF	TGTGCCAGCAGCGGACCTGACAGTCGCTTCTACGAGCAGTACTTC
14	NA	TRBJ2-5	TRBV29-1	few	CSVDRRGAVETQYF	TGCAGCGTTGATCGGAGAGGGGCCGTGGAGACCCAGTACTTC
14	NA	TRBJ2-1	TRBV12-3/TRBV12-4	NA	CASSAPGYYNEQFF	TGTGCCAGCAGTGCGCCGGGGTACTACAATGAGCAGTTCTTC
15	NA	TRBJ1-1	TRBV6-2/TRBV6-3	NA	CASSPAGTHNTEAFF	TGTGCCAGCAGTCCCGCCGGGACACACAACACTGAAGCTTTCTTT
11	TRBD2	TRBJ2-1	TRBV4-2	NA	CASNNGGEQFF	TGTGCCAGCAACAACGGGGGGGAGCAGTTCTTC
12	NA	TRBJ2-3	TRBV29-1	many	CSVEQGPDTQYF	TGCAGCGTTGAACAGGGCCCAGATACGCAGTATTTT
15	NA	TRBJ2-3	TRBV7-2	few	CASSLRGEFTDTQYF	TGTGCCAGCAGCTTAAGAGGGGAATTCACAGATACGCAGTATTTT
15	NA	TRBJ2-7	TRBV5-1	NA	CASSLDPGVPYEQYF	TGCGCCAGCAGCTTGGACCCAGGGGTTCCCTACGAGCAGTACTTC
16	NA	TRBJ2-2	TRBV10-3	NA	CAISDEGAANTGELFF	TGTGCCATCAGTGATGAAGGGGCAGCGAACACCGGGGAGCTGTTTTTT
14	NA	TRBJ2-1	TRBV5-1	NA	CASSRDAGYNEQFF	TGCGCCAGCAGTAGGGACGCGGGATACAATGAGCAGTTCTTC
18	NA	TRBJ2-3	TRBV12-3/TRBV12-4	few	CASSPTGSKPVFTDTQYF	TGTGCCAGCAGTCCTACAGGATCCAAACCAGTCTTCACAGATACGCAGTATTTT
16	NA	TRBJ2-7	TRBV7-8	NA	CASSLDWLAPAYEQYF	TGTGCCAGCAGCTTAGATTGGCTAGCTCCTGCCTACGAGCAGTACTTC
18	NA	TRBJ1-5	TRBV20-1	few	CSATTREATSPINQPQHF	TGCAGTGCTACCACCAGGGAGGCCACTTCCCCTATCAATCAGCCCCAGCATTTT
14	NA	TRBJ2-1	TRBV5-1	few	CASSLTGDSLEQFF	TGCGCCAGCAGCTTGACAGGGGACTCTCTTGAGCAGTTCTTC
17	NA	TRBJ2-3	TRBV27	many	CASSSSWGYLGTDTQYF	TGTGCCAGCAGTTCTAGCTGGGGGTATTTGGGCACAGATACGCAGTATTTT
13	NA	TRBJ2-7	TRBV20-1	NA	CSARLAAQYEQYF	TGCAGTGCTAGATTAGCGGCCCAATACGAGCAGTACTTC
15	TRBD1	TRBJ1-2	TRBV12-3/TRBV12-4	NA	CASSFPGQANYGYTF	TGTGCCAGCAGTTTTCCGGGACAGGCTAACTATGGCTACACCTTC
13	NA	TRBJ2-5	TRBV6-1	few	CATKEGSQETQYF	TGTGCCACCAAGGAGGGGTCCCAAGAGACCCAGTACTTC
16	TRBD1	TRBJ2-5	TRBV6-5	few	CASSLVPGTGGQTQYF	TGTGCCAGCAGTTTAGTACCAGGGACAGGGGGTCAGACCCAGTACTTC
16	NA	TRBJ1-2	TRBV29-1	many	CSARGTDLHTNYGYTF	TGCAGCGCTCGTGGGACGGACCTACACACTAACTATGGCTACACCTTC
16	NA	TRBJ2-1	TRBV20-1	NA	CSARDRRGRTYNEQFF	TGCAGTGCTAGAGATCGACGGGGACGGACTTACAATGAGCAGTTCTTC
15	NA	TRBJ2-5	TRBV7-9	NA	CASSLAWGDQETQYF	TGTGCCAGCAGCTTAGCGTGGGGGGACCAAGAGACCCAGTACTTC
13	TRBD1	TRBJ2-7	TRBV10-3	NA	CAITGQGRGEQYF	TGTGCCATCACCGGACAGGGTCGGGGCGAGCAGTACTTC